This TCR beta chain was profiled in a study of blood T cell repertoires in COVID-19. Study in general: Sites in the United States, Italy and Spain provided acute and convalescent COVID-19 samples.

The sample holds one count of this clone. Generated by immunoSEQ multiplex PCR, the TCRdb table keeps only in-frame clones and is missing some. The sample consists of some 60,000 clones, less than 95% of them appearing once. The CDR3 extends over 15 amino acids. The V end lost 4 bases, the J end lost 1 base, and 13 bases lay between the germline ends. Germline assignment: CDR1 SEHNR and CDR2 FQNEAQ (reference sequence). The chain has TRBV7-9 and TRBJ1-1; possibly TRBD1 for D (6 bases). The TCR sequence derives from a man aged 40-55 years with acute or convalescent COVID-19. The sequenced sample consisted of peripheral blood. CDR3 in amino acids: CASSSRGRGNTEAFF. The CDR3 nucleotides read TGTGCCAGCAGCTCTAGGGGGAGGGGGAACACTGAAGCTTTCTTT.